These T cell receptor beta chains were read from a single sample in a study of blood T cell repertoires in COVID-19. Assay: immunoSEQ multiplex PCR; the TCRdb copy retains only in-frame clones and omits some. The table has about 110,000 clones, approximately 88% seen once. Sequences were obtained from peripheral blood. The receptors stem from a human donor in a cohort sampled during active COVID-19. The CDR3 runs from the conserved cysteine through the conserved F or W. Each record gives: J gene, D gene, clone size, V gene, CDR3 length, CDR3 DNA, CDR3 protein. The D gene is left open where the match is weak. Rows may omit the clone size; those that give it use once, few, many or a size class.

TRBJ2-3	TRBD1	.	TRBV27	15	TGTGCCAGCAGTCTAAGACAGGGGGCAGCAGATACGCAGTATTTT	CASSLRQGAADTQYF
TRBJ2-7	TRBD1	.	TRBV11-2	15	TGTGCCAGCAGCTTAGGACAGGGATCTAATTACGAGCAGTACTTC	CASSLGQGSNYEQYF
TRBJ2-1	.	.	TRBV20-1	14	TGCAGTGCTAGTAGTGGAGACCCGTGGAATGAGCAGTTCTTC	CSASSGDPWNEQFF
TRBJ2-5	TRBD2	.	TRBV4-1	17	TGCGCCAGCAGCCAAGATTGGAAGGCTAGCGGGAGGGCCACTCAGTACTTC	CASSQDWKASGRATQYF
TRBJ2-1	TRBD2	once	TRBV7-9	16	TGTGCCAGCAGCTACATGACTAGCGGGAGGTATAATGAGCAGTTCTTC	CASSYMTSGRYNEQFF
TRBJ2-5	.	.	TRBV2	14	TGTGCCAGCGGCCCAGCCCGGGTCCAAGAGACCCAGTACTTC	CASGPARVQETQYF
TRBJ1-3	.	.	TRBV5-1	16	TGCGCCAGCAGCTTGGCCGGCCAGGACACTGGAAACACCATATATTTT	CASSLAGQDTGNTIYF
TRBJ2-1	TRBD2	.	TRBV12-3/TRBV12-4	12	TGTGCCACCACCGCGGGAGGTGGTGAGCAGTTCTTC	CATTAGGGEQFF
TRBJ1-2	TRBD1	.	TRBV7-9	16	TGTGCCAGCAGCTTAGCGTTTTTCACAGGGGATGCAGGCTACACCTTC	CASSLAFFTGDAGYTF
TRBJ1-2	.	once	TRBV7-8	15	TGTGCCAGCAGCTTTGCAGGGGTGGACTCCGGTGGCTACACCTTC	CASSFAGVDSGGYTF
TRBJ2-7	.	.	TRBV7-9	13	TGTGCCAGCAGCAAAGACAACGACTACGAGCAGTACTTC	CASSKDNDYEQYF
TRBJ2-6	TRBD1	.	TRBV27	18	TGTGCCAGCAGTTTATTAGGGGGCCGGAGCTCTGGGGCCAACGTCCTGACTTTC	CASSLLGGRSSGANVLTF
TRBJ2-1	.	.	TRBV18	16	TGTGCCAGCTCACCACCGAAGCTGATCTCGGGAAATGAGCAGTTCTTC	CASSPPKLISGNEQFF
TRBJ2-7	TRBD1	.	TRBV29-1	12	TGCAGCGTTAAGACAGGGGACTACGAGCAGTACTTC	CSVKTGDYEQYF
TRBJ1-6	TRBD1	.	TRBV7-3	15	TGTGCCAGCAGCTTAAGGACAGGGGATAATTCACCCCTCCACTTT	CASSLRTGDNSPLHF
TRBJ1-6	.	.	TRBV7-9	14	TGTGCCAGCAGCTTACGGGATTATAATTCACCCCTCCACTTT	CASSLRDYNSPLHF
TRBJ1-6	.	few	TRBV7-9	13	TGTGCCAGCAGCTTCTCAGGTGAAACACCCCTCCACTTT	CASSFSGETPLHF
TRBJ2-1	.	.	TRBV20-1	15	TGCAGTGCTAGTGAGGGCCTAGCCGTCTACAATGAGCAGTTCTTC	CSASEGLAVYNEQFF
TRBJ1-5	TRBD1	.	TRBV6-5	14	TGTGCCAGCAGCCCACAGGGGTTCGGGCAGCCCCAGCATTTT	CASSPQGFGQPQHF
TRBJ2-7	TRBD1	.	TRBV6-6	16	TGTGCCAGCAGTTTTACCGGGACAGGGGGACAGTACGAGCAGTACTTC	CASSFTGTGGQYEQYF
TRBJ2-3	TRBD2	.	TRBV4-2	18	TGTGCCAGCAGCCGCACACAATCTAGCGGGACCTCCGGAGATACGCAGTATTTT	CASSRTQSSGTSGDTQYF
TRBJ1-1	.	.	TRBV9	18	TGTGCCAGCAGCCCCCGTTTAGACAGGCGCGGGGAGGGTACTGAAGCTTTCTTT	CASSPRLDRRGEGTEAFF
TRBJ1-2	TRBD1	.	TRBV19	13	TGTGCCACACCCTCCGGGACAGGGAATGGCTACACCTTC	CATPSGTGNGYTF
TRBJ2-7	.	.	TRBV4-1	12	TGCGCCAGCAGTGGGAGGTCCTACGAGCAGTACTTC	CASSGRSYEQYF
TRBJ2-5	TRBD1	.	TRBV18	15	TGTGCCAGCTCACCCGGACAGGGAGGTTGGGAGACCCAGTACTTC	CASSPGQGGWETQYF
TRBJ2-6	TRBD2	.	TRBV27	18	TGTGCCAGCAGCGATGCGCGGGGGGCGACGGGTGGGGCCAACGTCCTGACTTTC	CASSDARGATGGANVLTF
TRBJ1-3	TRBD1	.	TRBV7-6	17	TGTGCCAGCAGCTTACCTCCTAGGACAGGGTCCAAGGACACCATATATTTT	CASSLPPRTGSKDTIYF
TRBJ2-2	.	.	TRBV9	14	TGTGCCAGCAGCGAGACAGCGAACACCGGGGAGCTGTTTTTT	CASSETANTGELFF
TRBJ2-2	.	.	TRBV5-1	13	TGCGCCAGCACTCGAGATAACACCGGGGAGCTGTTTTTT	CASTRDNTGELFF
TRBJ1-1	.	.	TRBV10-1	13	TGCGCCAGCAGTGAATCCATGAACACTGAAGCTTTCTTT	CASSESMNTEAFF